The present T cell receptor beta chain was sequenced within a study of cytomegalovirus exposure and HLA in healthy donors. About this clone: Its antigen is unknown.

Deletions cut 5 bases from V and 1 base from J, with 11 bases between. CDR1 and CDR2 from the germline V gene are MNHEY and SVGAGI. This CDR3 comprises 14 residues. Study-wide results and limits: Later, an analysis showed that TCR beta chains associated with HLA were more clonally expanded than others that were equally common.

The PCR employed 60 Vbeta primers together with 13 Jbeta primers. Sequencing was performed with immunoSEQ multiplex PCR; in TCRdb, only in-frame clones are kept and a portion is missing. The profile covers 150,000 to 200,000 clones, with around 85% appearing a single time and approximately 9.4% taken by the ten largest. The TCR comes from a man in his late teens or twenties in good health and CMV-seropositive. Source material: PBMCs. J is TRBJ2-5 and V is TRBV6-5; a weak D match, TRBD2 (6 bases). Here the CDR3 reads CASSEGTPQETQYF. The CDR3 coding sequence is TGTGCCAGCAGTGAAGGGACTCCCCAAGAGACCCAGTACTTC.